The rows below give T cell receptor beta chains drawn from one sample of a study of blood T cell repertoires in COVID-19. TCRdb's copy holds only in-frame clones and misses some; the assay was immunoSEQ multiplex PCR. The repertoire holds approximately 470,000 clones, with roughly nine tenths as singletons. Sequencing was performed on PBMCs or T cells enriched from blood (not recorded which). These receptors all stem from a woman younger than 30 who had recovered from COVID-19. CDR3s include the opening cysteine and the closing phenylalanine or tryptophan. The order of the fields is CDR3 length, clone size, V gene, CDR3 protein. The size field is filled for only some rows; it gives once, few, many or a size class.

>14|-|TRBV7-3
CASSLVPTFPEQFF
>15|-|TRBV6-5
CASSSTGTGGVPLHF
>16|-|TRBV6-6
CASTPTTGVSNQPQHF
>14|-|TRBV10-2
CASSLGTGNQPQHF
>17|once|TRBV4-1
CASSPRWASGGTYEQYF
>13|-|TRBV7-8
CASSGTSRHEQYF
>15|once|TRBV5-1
CASSLDRPPYNEQFF
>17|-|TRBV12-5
CASGFSLQGAYTDTQYF
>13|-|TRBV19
CASSIGGGAIQYF
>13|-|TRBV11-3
CASSLAPGDEQFF
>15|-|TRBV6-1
CASSEAVGGTGELFF
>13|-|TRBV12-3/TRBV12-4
CASSFGREEGYTF
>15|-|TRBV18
CASSLTGAGDYGYTF
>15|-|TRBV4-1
CASSQGAGPNTEAFF
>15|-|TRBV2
CASRGLTGDYNEQFF
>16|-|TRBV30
CAWSVGAGALYNEQFF
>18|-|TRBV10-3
CAISESGVADRGNEKLFF
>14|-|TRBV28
CASSLGVGGYEQYF
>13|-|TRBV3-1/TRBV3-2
CASSPPLAGKQYF
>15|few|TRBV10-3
CAISVAGTGDYEQYF
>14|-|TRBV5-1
CASSGLLAGETQYF
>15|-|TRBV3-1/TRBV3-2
CASSQRTGQGAGYTF
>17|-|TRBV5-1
CASSLEAPGQVSYEQYF
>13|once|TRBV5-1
CASSPEMVRGYTF
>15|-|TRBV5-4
CASSLEGGGEETQYF
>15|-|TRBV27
CASSSPGTNSYEQYF
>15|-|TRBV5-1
CASSLTPGQPQSGFF
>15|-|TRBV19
CASINRGVNTGELFF
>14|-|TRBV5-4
CASSLVGATDTQYF
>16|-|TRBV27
CASSLRTGAFNSPLHF
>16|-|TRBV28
CASSNDKSGVNTEAFF
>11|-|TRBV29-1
CSVIENYGYTF
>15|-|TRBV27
CASSLEGQGVRPLHF
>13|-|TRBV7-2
CASSPGYKYEQYF
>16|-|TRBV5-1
CASSLGGTRGNTEAFF
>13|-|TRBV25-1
CASSEQGYNEQFF
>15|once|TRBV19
CASSPGGRGTDTQYF
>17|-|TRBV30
CAWSVRGGARPRSEAFF
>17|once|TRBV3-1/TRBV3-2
CASSQVARRSSYNEQFF
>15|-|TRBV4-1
CASSHRTGPYNEQFF
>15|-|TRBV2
CASSEGRQGAHGYTF
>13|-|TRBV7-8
CASSPGLGNEQFF
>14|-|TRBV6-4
CASSDGQPTGELFF
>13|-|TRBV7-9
CASSVPLLTSQYF
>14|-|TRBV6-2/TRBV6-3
CASSYSGTGAEAFF
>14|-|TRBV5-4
CASSPGGVNYGYTF
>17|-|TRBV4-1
CASSQDIWTGSTDTQYF
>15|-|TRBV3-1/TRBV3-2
CASSQDLAGNEKLFF
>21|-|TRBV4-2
CASSQDLGAGSRLRGNQPQHF
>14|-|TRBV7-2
CASSLNRRDYEQYF
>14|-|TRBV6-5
CASSSPGENQPQHF
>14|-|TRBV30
CAWSMGTGGEKLFF
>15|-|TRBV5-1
CASRDTGGTNEKLFF
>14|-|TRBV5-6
CASSLVRGDSPLHF
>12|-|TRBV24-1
CAPERQNYGYTF